A single sample is the source of the 18 T cell receptor beta chains below, sequenced in a study of shared clonotypes between healthy human individuals. Sequencing used immunoSEQ multiplex PCR; TCRdb keeps in-frame clones, though not all of them. In the table there are 450,000 to 500,000 clones, approximately 84% of which are singletons. The sequenced material came from PBMCs. The source of these receptors is a middle-aged woman in good health. Some clones in this sample may be carry-over from other donors' samples.

The rearrangement links TRBV30 to TRBJ1-5, with D possibly TRBD1 on 5 matching bases. V lost 2 bases and J lost 6, with 11 bases in between. Per the germline V gene, CDR1 is GTSNPN and CDR2 is SVGIG (reference sequence). The CDR3 spans 13 residues. CDR3 region: CAWSKGRSQPQHF. CDR3 nucleotide sequence: TGTGCCTGGAGTAAGGGGCGGAGTCAGCCCCAGCATTTT.

The chain uses TRBV6-6 and TRBJ1-5, with 8 bases identical to TRBD1. Germline V CDR1 and CDR2: MNHNY, SVGAGI (reference sequence). The CDR3 runs to 14 residues. V gave up 2 bases and J gave up 8 bases; unmatched junction bases: 5. In nucleotides, the CDR3 is TGTGCCAGCAGTTACGGGACAGGACTTGAGCCCCAGCATTTT. The encoded protein is CASSYGTGLEPQHF.

The J gene is TRBJ2-6, the V gene TRBV9, with D possibly matching TRBD2 (5 bases). The V end lost 2 bases, the J end lost 0 bases, and 6 bases lay between the germline ends. CDR1 SGDLS and CDR2 YYNGEE come from the germline V gene. The CDR3 spans 15 residues. The CDR3 loop reads CASSVGSSGANVLTF. CDR3 in DNA: TGTGCCAGCAGCGTGGGGAGCTCTGGGGCCAACGTCCTGACTTTC.

This rearrangement joins TRBV28 to TRBJ2-3; 8 bases map to TRBD2. Per germline, CDR1 MDHEN and CDR2 SYDVKM. V trimming: 3 bases; J trimming: 4 bases; junction bases outside the gene matches: 6. This CDR3 has 15 amino acids. Here the CDR3 DNA reads TGTGCCAGCAGTTTCACGGGGGGGACATCAGATACGCAGTATTTT. Protein product: CASSFTGGTSDTQYF.

V gene TRBV7-8 combines with J gene TRBJ1-3; D gene unclear. V lost 1 base to trimming and J lost 2 bases, with 6 bases between them. Germline CDR1 and CDR2: SGHVS and FQNEAQ. The CDR3 has 14 amino acids. The CDR3 protein is CASSLGTTGNTIYF. The DNA for the CDR3 is TGTGCCAGCAGCTTAGGAACTACTGGAAACACCATATATTTT.

The chain employs TRBV7-3 and TRBJ2-7; 10 nucleotides match TRBD2. CDR1 is SGHTA and CDR2 is FQGTGA in the germline V gene. V lost 2 bases and J lost 7; bases outside the gene matches: 8. The length of the CDR3 is 15 residues. CDR3 coding DNA: TGTGCCAGCAGCTTAGTCCTAGCGGGAGTCAGAGAGCAGTACTTC. Protein product: CASSLVLAGVREQYF.

This clone was seen at least ten times. This sample includes further DNA sequences coding for the same CDR3. The V and J genes are TRBV9 and TRBJ2-7, with TRBD1 matching 7 bases. V lost 2 bases to trimming and J lost 7 bases; unmatched junction nucleotides: 12. Germline V gives CDR1 SGDLS, CDR2 YYNGEE. The CDR3 runs 15 residues. The CDR3: CASSVGDSPSREQYF. The DNA of the CDR3 is TGTGCCAGCAGCGTGGGGGACAGCCCTTCAAGGGAGCAGTACTTC.

This sequence joins TRBV28 and TRBJ2-3; no clear D gene. CDR3 length: 13 amino acids. V lost 5 bases and J lost 4, with 10 bases in between. Germline V CDR1 and CDR2: MDHEN, SYDVKM. CDR3 DNA sequence: TGTGCCAGCAGTCCGATTGGGGCAGATACGCAGTATTTT. It is translated as CASSPIGADTQYF.

The chain couples TRBV18 to TRBJ2-3, with 8 bases fitting TRBD2. The CDR3 is 16 residues long. V dropped 3 bases and J dropped 0; count of bases not matched to a gene: 5. CDR1 KGHSH and CDR2 LQKENI come from the germline V gene. Here the CDR3 reads CASSPGLAASTDTQYF. CDR3 nucleotides: TGTGCCAGCTCACCCGGACTAGCTGCTAGCACAGATACGCAGTATTTT.

V gene TRBV29-1 combines with J gene TRBJ2-2, with TRBD2 matching over 9 bases. Germline V gives CDR1 SQVTM, CDR2 ANQGSEA. The ends lost 4 bases at V and 6 bases at J; junction bases unmatched: 6. The CDR3 is made up of 14 amino acids. CDR3 loop: CSVVVAGVAGELFF. In DNA, the CDR3 is TGCAGCGTTGTGGTAGCGGGAGTGGCCGGGGAGCTGTTTTTT.

The J gene is TRBJ1-6, the V gene TRBV27; 7 bases match TRBD1. The CDR3 totals 18 residues. The germline V gene encodes CDR1 MNHEY and CDR2 SMNVEV (reference sequence). J lost 8 bases, V lost 3 bases, and 16 bases had no gene match. This CDR3 is CASSFSGGEQGVYSPLHF. Written as DNA, the CDR3 is TGTGCCAGCAGTTTTAGCGGTGGTGAGCAGGGGGTTTATTCACCCCTCCACTTT.

This sequence joins TRBV5-1 and TRBJ2-5; the match to TRBD2 covers 7 bases. The germline gives CDR1 SGHRS, CDR2 YFSETQ. Germline trimming cut 1 base from V and 5 bases from J; bases unmatched to any gene: 8. CDR3 length: 15 residues. CDR3 DNA sequence: TGCGCCAGCAGCTTGCAACAAGCCGGGGGGGAGACCCAGTACTTC. As protein: CASSLQQAGGETQYF.

The rearrangement joins TRBV5-8 to TRBJ2-7, with 7 bases aligning to TRBD1. The germline V gene has CDR1 SGHTS and CDR2 YDEGEE. The CDR3 loop spans 15 amino acids. The J segment lost 2 bases and the V segment lost 4 bases, leaving 9 bases of the junction unmatched. CDR3 nucleotides: TGTGCCAGCAGCACCCCAGGGGGACAGCCCTACGAGCAGTACTTC. Translation gives CASSTPGGQPYEQYF.

In the case of this clone: This likely traces to a read error, being one base from a far larger clone. The J gene is TRBJ1-5, the V gene TRBV28; 7 positions match TRBD1. The CDR3 has 17 residues. CDR1 is MDHEN and CDR2 is SYDVKM in the germline V gene. CDR3 nucleotide sequence: TGTGCCAGCAGTCGGACTGCGTACAGGGGAAGCAATCAGCCCCCGCATTTT. Translation: CASSRTAYRGSNQPPHF.

This clone was observed at least ten times. This chain links TRBV6-1 with TRBJ1-2, with D unresolved. The germline CDR1 and CDR2 sequences are MNHNS and SASEGT. V dropped 6 bases and J dropped 4 bases, with 12 bases sitting between them. This CDR3 is 13 amino acids long. The CDR3 DNA follows: TGTGCCAGCAGAAACAGTACTCTCTATGGCTACACCTTC. Translated, it gives CASRNSTLYGYTF.

Comment on this clone: A read error is likely here: a far larger clone is one base away. This chain connects TRBV10-3 to TRBJ2-2; possible D gene TRBD1, 7 bases. Looked up from germline, CDR1 is ENHRY and CDR2 is SYGVKD. The CDR3 is made up of 16 amino acids. The CDR3 loop reads CTISVGGTANTGELFF. The CDR3 nucleotides read TGTACCATCAGTGTTGGGGGGACAGCGAACACCGGGGAGCTGTTTTTT.

With regard to this clone: This likely traces to a read error, being one base from a far larger clone. Other DNA sequences within the sample encode an identical CDR3. The chain uses TRBV25-1 and TRBJ2-5; 8 positions match TRBD1. TRBJ2-7 explains the end of the DNA better; the J call may be wrong. CDR1 is MGHDK, CDR2 SYGVNS, per germline. The CDR3 has 14 residues. Here the CDR3 reads CASGGQGRSYEQYF. DNA of the CDR3: TGTGCCAGCGGCGGACAGGGTCGGTCCTACGAGCAGTACTTC.

CDR3 sequence: CASSQSRTYDQPQHF. CDR3 bases: TGCGCCAGCAGTCAATCTAGGACCTATGATCAGCCCCAGCATTTT. V gene TRBV23-1 combines with J gene TRBJ1-5, with D uncertain. TRBV23-1 is assigned to the ORF class and has an uncertain function. The CDR3 extends over 15 amino acids. V lost 0 bases, J lost 5 bases, and 11 bases lay in between.